The next 18 T cell receptor beta chains were all read from a single sample in a study of shared clonotypes between healthy human individuals. This table comes from immunoSEQ multiplex PCR, and its TCRdb copy is limited to in-frame clones, with some not included. The table lists about 1.5 million clones, about 98% of them singletons. Sequences were obtained from naive CD4+ T cells sorted from blood. This sample's subset: CD45RA+ positively selected. The receptors were sampled from a man aged 30 to 39 in good health.

The V and J genes are TRBV29-1 and TRBJ1-4, with TRBD1 as a possible D gene (6 bases). This CDR3 comprises 12 residues. Germline V gives CDR1 SQVTM, CDR2 ANQGSEA. Trimming took off 6 bases at V and 6 bases at J, with 11 bases between the two ends. CDR3 sequence: CSVRSGDEKLFF. The CDR3 bases are TGCAGCGTAAGATCAGGGGATGAAAAACTGTTTTTT. The whole variable domain, remainder taken from reference TRBV29-1 and TRBJ1-4, is SAVISQKPSRDICQRGTSLTIQCQVDSQVTMMFWYRQQPGQSLTLIATANQGSEATYESGFVIDKFPISRPNLTFSTLTVSNMSPEDSSIYLCSVRSGDEKLFFGSGTQLSVL.

A single count supports this clone. V is TRBV2 and J is TRBJ2-7; TRBD2 aligns across 7 bases. This CDR3 spans 12 amino acids. Per the germline V gene, CDR1 is SNHLY and CDR2 is FYNNEI. J was trimmed by 7 bases and V by 11 bases; bases with no gene match: 11. The CDR3 is CAGAREGSEQYF. In nucleotides, the CDR3 is TGTGCCGGGGCCAGGGAGGGGAGTGAGCAGTACTTC.

The chain couples TRBV2 to TRBJ1-1; D possibly corresponds to TRBD1 (5 bases). This CDR3 has 16 amino acids. CDR1 is SNHLY, CDR2 FYNNEI, per germline. Between the trimmed V and J ends, which lost 11 bases and 4 bases, there was a span of 26 bases. The CDR3 bases are TGTGCCTGCAAGTTGGGGTCGAAGGGGAATGGCACTGAAGCTTTCTTT. Protein product: CACKLGSKGNGTEAFF. Supplemented by reference TRBV2 and TRBJ1-1, the full variable domain reads EPEVTQTPSHQVTQMGQEVILRCVPISNHLYFYWYRQILGQKVEFLVSFYNNEISEKSEIFDDQFSVERPDGSNFTLKIRSTKLEDSAMYFCACKLGSKGNGTEAFFGQGTRLTVV.

The chain couples TRBV20-1 to TRBJ2-3; D is unresolved. Germline V gives CDR1 DFQATT, CDR2 SNEGSKA (reference sequence). The CDR3 has 11 residues. The V and J ends lost 5 bases and 6 bases respectively, with 9 bases between them. The DNA of the CDR3 is TGCAGTGCTCCTTTCGGGGATACGCAGTATTTT. Translating it yields CSAPFGDTQYF.

The chain uses TRBV4-1 and TRBJ2-7, with 10 bases fitting TRBD2. V shed 0 bases, J shed 2 bases, and the junction held 4 bases outside the gene matches. The CDR3 length is 16 residues. Germline lookup yields CDR1 MGHRA and CDR2 YSYEKL. The DNA for the CDR3 is TGCGCCAGCAGCCAAGATCGAACTAGCGGGACCTACGAGCAGTACTTC. Protein sequence: CASSQDRTSGTYEQYF.

The V call is TRBV30, the J call TRBJ2-7, with TRBD1 matching 8 bases. The J segment lost 3 bases and the V segment lost 3 bases, leaving 13 bases of the junction unmatched. CDR1 is GTSNPN, CDR2 SVGIG, per germline (reference sequence). The CDR3 length is 16 residues. This CDR3 reads CAWRDPPGQGDYEQYF. The CDR3 region has the DNA TGTGCCTGGAGGGACCCCCCAGGACAGGGAGACTACGAGCAGTACTTC.

The CDR3, as DNA: TGCAGCGTTGCGACAGACTCTAAAGAGACCCAGTACTTC. Its translation: CSVATDSKETQYF. The chain is built from TRBV29-1 and TRBJ2-5; D possibly corresponds to TRBD1 (5 bases). The CDR3 has 13 amino acids. V dropped 4 bases and J dropped 3 bases, with 12 bases sitting between them. CDR1 and CDR2 (germline): SQVTM, ANQGSEA.

This clone came up once. The rearrangement joins TRBV11-2 to TRBJ2-5, with D possibly TRBD2 on 5 matching bases. The CDR3 has 15 amino acids. Trimming took off 4 bases at V and 2 bases at J, with 14 bases between the two ends. Looked up from germline, CDR1 is SGHAT and CDR2 is FQNNGV. CDR3 DNA sequence: TGTGCCAGCAGCTCCGGACGCGGCGGGCAAGAGACCCAGTACTTC. It encodes CASSSGRGGQETQYF.

This chain uses TRBV5-6 with TRBJ2-2; no firm D call. The germline gives CDR1 SGHDT, CDR2 YYEEEE. CDR3 size: 13 residues. V was shortened by 0 bases and J by 8 bases, with 8 bases between the two germline ends. CDR3 DNA: TGTGCCAGCAGCTTGGACTCCCCGGGGGAGCTGTTTTTT. Translated: CASSLDSPGELFF.

Details on this clone: The identical CDR3 is also encoded by other nucleotide sequences in the sample. The genes are TRBV9 and TRBJ2-2, with D unresolved. Germline V lookup: CDR1 SGDLS, CDR2 YYNGEE. V was clipped by 2 bases and J by 1 base, with 6 bases between them. The CDR3 loop spans 14 amino acids. The CDR3 region has the DNA TGTGCCAGCAGCGTTAGACAGAACACCGGGGAGCTGTTTTTT. The encoded protein is CASSVRQNTGELFF.

The J gene is TRBJ1-5, the V gene TRBV5-6; D gene uncertain. Germline V gene data show CDR1 as SGHDT and CDR2 as YYEEEE. V was cut by 4 bases and J by 0 bases, with 8 bases left in between. The CDR3 is 14 amino acids. The CDR3 region has the DNA TGTGCCAGCAGCCCCAGGTATAGCAATCAGCCCCAGCATTTT. As protein: CASSPRYSNQPQHF. The full variable domain, in which reference TRBV5-6 and TRBJ1-5 provide the parts outside the CDR3, is DAGVTQSPTHLIKTRGQQVTLRCSPKSGHDTVSWYQQALGQGPQFIFQYYEEEERQRGNFPDRFSGHQFPNYSSELNVNALLLGDSALYLCASSPRYSNQPQHFGDGTRLSIL.

The chain links TRBV18 to TRBJ2-4; D gene unclear. The CDR3 extends over 18 amino acids. V was cut by 3 bases and J by 0 bases, with 18 bases left in between. Germline lookup yields CDR1 KGHSH and CDR2 LQKENI. The CDR3 reads CASSPISTFGLAKNIQYF. Here the CDR3 DNA reads TGTGCCAGCTCACCGATCTCAACCTTTGGTTTAGCCAAAAACATTCAGTACTTC.

The chain recombines TRBV6-1 with TRBJ2-7; D gene uncertain. The CDR3 has 15 amino acids. Germline-derived CDR1 and CDR2 are MNHNS and SASEGT. The V end lost 0 bases, the J end lost 1 base, and 10 bases lay between the germline ends. The CDR3 loop is CASSEAGYRSYEQYF. The CDR3 bases are TGTGCCAGCAGTGAAGCTGGGTATAGGTCCTACGAGCAGTACTTC.

The chain couples TRBV2 to TRBJ2-3, with TRBD2 matching 7 bases. This CDR3 spans 15 amino acids. Losses at the gene ends were 5 bases for V and 2 bases for J; bases not matched to a gene: 7. Per the germline V gene, CDR1 is SNHLY and CDR2 is FYNNEI. Here the CDR3 reads CASSRPSGYTDTQYF. DNA of the CDR3: TGTGCCAGCAGTCGCCCTAGCGGATACACAGATACGCAGTATTTT.

This sequence joins TRBV4-2 and TRBJ1-1; 9 nucleotides line up with TRBD1. The CDR3 spans 18 residues. V trimming: 1 base; J trimming: 0 bases; junction bases outside the gene matches: 9. Germline values: CDR1 LGHNA, CDR2 YNFKEQ. The CDR3 DNA reads as TGTGCCAGCAGCCAAGTGAGGGGACAGGGAAGCATGAACACTGAAGCTTTCTTT. This sequence encodes CASSQVRGQGSMNTEAFF.

The DNA of the CDR3 is TGCGCCAGCAGCCAAGAGAGGCTAGTTTTCGGCGAGCAGTACTTC. It encodes CASSQERLVFGEQYF. J is TRBJ2-7 and V is TRBV4-3; D remains ambiguous. Looked up from germline, CDR1 is LGHNA and CDR2 is YSLEER. V lost 0 bases to trimming and J lost 6 bases, with 15 bases between them. CDR3 length equals 15 residues.

The chain employs TRBV7-9 and TRBJ2-7; 9 nucleotides align to TRBD1. V lost 4 bases to trimming and J lost 3 bases; unmatched junction nucleotides: 4. Per the germline V gene, CDR1 is SEHNR and CDR2 is FQNEAQ (reference sequence). The CDR3 covers 14 residues. CDR3 residues: CASSSDRGFYEQYF. The CDR3 nucleotides are TGTGCCAGCAGCTCGGACAGGGGATTCTACGAGCAGTACTTC. The entire variable domain, with the rest obtained from reference TRBV7-9 and TRBJ2-7, is as follows: DTGVSQNPRHKITKRGQNVTFRCDPISEHNRLYWYRQTLGQGPEFLTYFQNEAQLEKSRLLSDRFSAERPKGSFSTLEIQRTEQGDSAMYLCASSSDRGFYEQYFGPGTRLTVT.

This clone was picked up a small number of times. J is TRBJ1-5 and V is TRBV11-2; D uncertain. The V and J ends lost 3 bases and 6 bases respectively, with 9 bases between them. This CDR3 region has 13 residues. Germline-derived CDR1 and CDR2 are SGHAT and FQNNGV. CDR3 sequence reads: CASSLSEVQPQHF. The CDR3 DNA reads as TGTGCCAGCAGCTTGTCAGAGGTTCAGCCCCAGCATTTT. Together with reference TRBV11-2 and TRBJ1-5, the CDR3 gives the full variable domain: EAGVAQSPRYKIIEKRQSVAFWCNPISGHATLYWYQQILGQGPKLLIQFQNNGVVDDSQLPKDRFSAERLKGVDSTLKIQPAKLEDSAVYLCASSLSEVQPQHFGDGTRLSIL.